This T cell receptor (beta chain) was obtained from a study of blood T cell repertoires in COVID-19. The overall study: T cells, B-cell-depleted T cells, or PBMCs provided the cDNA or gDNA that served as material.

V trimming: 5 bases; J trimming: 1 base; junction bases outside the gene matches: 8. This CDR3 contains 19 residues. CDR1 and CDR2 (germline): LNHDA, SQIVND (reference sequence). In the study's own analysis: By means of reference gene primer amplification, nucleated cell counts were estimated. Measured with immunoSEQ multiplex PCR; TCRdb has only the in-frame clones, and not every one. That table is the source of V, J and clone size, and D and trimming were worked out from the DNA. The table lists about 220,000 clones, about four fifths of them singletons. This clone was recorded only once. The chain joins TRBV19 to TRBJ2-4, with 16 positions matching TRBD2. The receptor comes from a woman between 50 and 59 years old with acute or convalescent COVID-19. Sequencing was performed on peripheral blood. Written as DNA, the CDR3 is TGTGCCAGTAGTCCGGGACTAGCGGGAGGGGAGGGCGCCAAAAACATTCAGTACTTC. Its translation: CASSPGLAGGEGAKNIQYF. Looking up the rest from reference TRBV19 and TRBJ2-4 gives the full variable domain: DGGITQSPKYLFRKEGQNVTLSCEQNLNHDAMYWYRQDPGQGLRLIYYSQIVNDFQKGDIAEGYSVSREKKESFPLTVTSAQKNPTAFYLCASSPGLAGGEGAKNIQYFGAGTRLSVL.